A single sample is the source of the 5 T cell receptor beta chains below, sequenced in a study of cytotoxic CD8 clonotypes in ibrutinib-treated CLL. The assay was immunoSEQ multiplex PCR, and TCRdb's table has in-frame clones only and misses some. The table includes approximately 190,000 clones, approximately 79% detected once. Sequenced here: PBMCs, sampled after 12 months of ibrutinib treatment. The source of these receptors is a human donor with chronic lymphocytic leukemia.

The chain is built from TRBV11-2 and TRBJ2-2; 12 bases map to TRBD1. The V gene's germline CDR1 is SGHAT and CDR2 FQNNGV. This CDR3 spans 19 amino acids. V was pared by 5 bases and J by 1 base, with 11 bases of the junction left unmatched. The CDR3: CASSAGTGGWKRNTGELFF. The CDR3 DNA reads as TGTGCCAGCAGCGCCGGGACAGGGGGCTGGAAGAGGAACACCGGGGAGCTGTTTTTT.

This rearrangement joins TRBV5-1 to TRBJ2-1; perhaps TRBD2 as D (6 bases). Germline V gives CDR1 SGHRS, CDR2 YFSETQ. Deletions cut 4 bases from V and 1 base from J, with 15 bases between. There are 16 residues in the CDR3. CDR3 in amino acids: CASSQSAGLSYNEQFF. CDR3 DNA sequence: TGCGCCAGCAGCCAGTCAGCGGGTTTGTCCTACAATGAGCAGTTCTTC.

This CDR3 is CASSFEPNLAGKETQYF. CDR3 nucleotide sequence: TGCGCCAGCAGCTTCGAACCGAATCTAGCGGGAAAAGAGACCCAGTACTTC. This rearrangement joins TRBV5-1 to TRBJ2-5, with 9 bases lining up with TRBD2. V was pared by 2 bases and J by 3 bases, with 11 bases of the junction left unmatched. This CDR3 is 17 amino acids long. Germline V lookup: CDR1 SGHRS, CDR2 YFSETQ.

The CDR3 reads CAISESTGLYSNQPQHF. As DNA, the CDR3 is TGTGCCATCAGTGAGTCGACAGGCCTCTATAGCAATCAGCCCCAGCATTTT. The chain carries TRBV10-3 and TRBJ1-5, with a tentative D call TRBD1 (6 bases). The CDR3 sequence is 17 residues long. Trimming removed 0 bases at V and 0 bases at J, with 12 bases between. The germline CDR1 and CDR2 sequences are ENHRY and SYGVKD.

The chain is built from TRBV15 and TRBJ1-2, with 10 bases matching TRBD1. The CDR3 length is 14 residues. CDR1 is LNHNV, CDR2 YYDKDF, per germline (reference sequence). The V and J ends lost 6 bases and 8 bases, in that order; junction bases with no gene match: 9. This CDR3 is CATSTRDRGSGYTF. CDR3 DNA sequence: TGTGCCACCAGTACGAGGGACAGGGGAAGCGGCTACACCTTC.